These 32 T cell receptor beta chains were all obtained from the same sample, sequenced in a study of intratumoral heterogeneity in liver cancer. Produced via immunoSEQ multiplex PCR; TCRdb's table is partial and in-frame only. The sample shows around 5,400 clones, approximately 72% of them seen only once. The source was tumor-adjacent normal tissue, collected before any cancer treatment. The receptors shown here come from a man aged 65 to 85 with hepatocellular carcinoma.

This chain uses TRBV5-1 with TRBJ2-5, with D unresolved. Germline-derived CDR1 and CDR2 are SGHRS and YFSETQ. Trimming removed 3 bases at V and 5 bases at J, with 14 bases between. This CDR3 is 14 amino acids long. The CDR3 region has the DNA TGCGCCAGCAGCTCTACTAAAGCGACGGAGACCCAGTACTTC. It specifies CASSSTKATETQYF.

The chain recombines TRBV5-1 with TRBJ2-5; maybe TRBD2 (5 bases). The CDR3 is 12 amino acids. V dropped 2 bases and J dropped 5 bases, with 7 bases sitting between them. In germline, CDR1 is SGHRS, CDR2 YFSETQ. CDR3 residues: CASSFRGETQYF. The CDR3 DNA reads as TGCGCCAGCAGCTTTAGAGGGGAGACCCAGTACTTC.

The chain couples TRBV5-1 to TRBJ2-5; 9 bases fit TRBD2. V gave up 5 bases and J gave up 5 bases; unmatched junction bases: 7. The CDR3 extends over 14 amino acids. Per germline, CDR1 SGHRS and CDR2 YFSETQ. The CDR3, as DNA: TGCGCCAGCAGTCCCATAGCGGGGGAGGAGACCCAGTACTTC. The encoded protein is CASSPIAGEETQYF.

V usage is TRBV7-2 and J usage is TRBJ2-3; 7 nucleotides agree with TRBD2. The J segment lost 8 bases and the V segment lost 1 base, leaving 6 bases of the junction unmatched. The CDR3 is 14 residues long. The germline CDR1 and CDR2 sequences are SGHTA and FQGNSA. The CDR3 region has the DNA TGTGCCAGCAGCTTAGAAGCGGGGAGGGGTACGCAGTATTTT. As protein: CASSLEAGRGTQYF.

V is TRBV10-2 and J is TRBJ1-3, with a tentative D call TRBD1 (5 bases). V shed 3 bases and J shed 0 bases, with 9 bases lying between them. Germline-derived CDR1 and CDR2 are WSHSY and SAAADI. The CDR3 is 15 residues long. The CDR3 coding sequence is TGCGCCAGCAGTGATTCCAGGGACTCTGGAAACACCATATATTTT. As protein: CASSDSRDSGNTIYF.

The chain carries TRBV7-2 and TRBJ1-6; no reliable D call. The germline V and J ends were trimmed by 1 base and 0 bases, with 16 bases remaining between them. The CDR3 is 19 amino acids. Germline lookup yields CDR1 SGHTA and CDR2 FQGNSA. The DNA of the CDR3 is TGTGCCAGCAGCTTAGAGCGATTCGGCAGGCGCTCCTATAATTCACCCCTCCACTTT. Its translation is CASSLERFGRRSYNSPLHF.

The rearrangement joins TRBV6-5 to TRBJ1-3; a weak D match, TRBD1 (6 bases). V was shortened by 2 bases and J by 3 bases, with 11 bases between the two germline ends. The length of the CDR3 is 15 residues. Germline lookup yields CDR1 MNHEY and CDR2 SVGAGI. CDR3: CASSYAGGGGNTIYF. The CDR3 DNA sequence: TGTGCCAGCAGTTACGCTGGGGGCGGTGGAAACACCATATATTTT.

The V and J genes are TRBV30 and TRBJ1-1; possible D gene TRBD1, 6 bases. Trimming pared 3 bases from V and 1 base from J, leaving 21 bases between. This CDR3 spans 17 amino acids. Germline V gene sequence: CDR1 GTSNPN, CDR2 SVGIG (reference sequence). CDR3: CAWSAAGGLKRNTEAFF. As DNA, the CDR3 is TGTGCCTGGAGCGCGGCGGGGGGGCTAAAGCGGAACACTGAAGCTTTCTTT.

The chain links TRBV7-9 to TRBJ1-1; tentative D call: TRBD1 (5 bases). Germline V lookup: CDR1 SEHNR, CDR2 FQNEAQ (reference sequence). The CDR3 sequence is 14 residues long. V lost 1 base to trimming and J lost 6 bases, with 12 bases between them. Written as DNA, the CDR3 is TGTGCCAGCAGCTTAGTGGGGGGTAACGCTGAAGCTTTCTTT. Translated, it gives CASSLVGGNAEAFF. The complete variable domain, with remaining parts taken from reference TRBV7-9 and TRBJ1-1, reads DTGVSQNPRHKITKRGQNVTFRCDPISEHNRLYWYRQTLGQGPEFLTYFQNEAQLEKSRLLSDRFSAERPKGSFSTLEIQRTEQGDSAMYLCASSLVGGNAEAFFGQGTRLTVV.

V gene TRBV7-2 combines with J gene TRBJ1-5; no reliable D call. Germline-derived CDR1 and CDR2 are SGHTA and FQGNSA. The ends were cut back, 2 bases at V and 1 base at J, with 9 bases in the middle. The length of the CDR3 is 15 residues. The CDR3 region is CASSLTALSNQPQHF. Written as DNA, the CDR3 is TGTGCCAGCAGCTTAACGGCGCTGAGCAATCAGCCCCAGCATTTT.

This clone was seen more than once but under ten times. V usage is TRBV10-3 and J usage is TRBJ2-5; 7 bases are shared with TRBD1. This CDR3 is built from 17 residues. Trimming took 5 bases from V and 5 from J; bases not matched to a gene: 17. CDR1 ENHRY and CDR2 SYGVKD come from the germline V gene. Written as DNA, the CDR3 is TGTGCCATCAGTTACGCACCAATCGACAGGGATGGGGAGACCCAGTACTTC. Protein: CAISYAPIDRDGETQYF.

The rearrangement links TRBV7-6 to TRBJ2-1; 13 nucleotides agree with TRBD2. CDR1 SGHVS and CDR2 FNYEAQ come from the germline V gene. The CDR3 runs 17 residues. V trimming: 3 bases; J trimming: 8 bases; junction bases outside the gene matches: 10. The CDR3 DNA reads as TGTGCCAGCAGCTTTTCAACACTAGCGGGGGGGTTCTATGAGCAGTTCTTC. Its protein product is CASSFSTLAGGFYEQFF.

The V gene is TRBV24-1, the J gene TRBJ2-5; 12 bases match TRBD1. Trimming took 4 bases from V and 5 from J; bases not matched to a gene: 7. The CDR3 length is 16 residues. Germline lookup yields CDR1 KGHDR and CDR2 SFDVKD. The CDR3 nucleotides are TGTGCCACCAGTGAGGCCGGGACAGGGGGCTCGGAGACCCAGTACTTC. Protein: CATSEAGTGGSETQYF.

This chain connects TRBV5-6 to TRBJ2-5; the match to TRBD2 covers 14 bases. Trimming cost V 4 bases and J 5 bases; bases outside gene matches: 10. CDR3 length equals 17 residues. Germline loops: CDR1 SGHDT, CDR2 YYEEEE. CDR3 amino acids: CASSERLAGGRRETQYF. CDR3 nucleotide sequence: TGTGCCAGCAGCGAGAGACTAGCGGGGGGGCGGCGGGAGACCCAGTACTTC.

The V gene is TRBV15, the J gene TRBJ2-3; no firm D call. The CDR3 contains 15 residues. Germline V gives CDR1 LNHNV, CDR2 YYDKDF (reference sequence). Between the trimmed V and J ends, which lost 0 bases and 3 bases, there was a span of 10 bases. CDR3 DNA sequence: TGTGCCACCAGCAGAGATCCAGCGCCGACAGATACGCAGTATTTT. Its protein is CATSRDPAPTDTQYF. The full variable domain, completed using reference TRBV15 and TRBJ2-3, is DAMVIQNPRYQVTQFGKPVTLSCSQTLNHNVMYWYQQKSSQAPKLLFHYYDKDFNNEADTPDNFQSRRPNTSFCFLDIRSPGLGDTAMYLCATSRDPAPTDTQYFGPGTRLTVL.

This clone was found a few times. J is TRBJ2-7 and V is TRBV19, with TRBD2 as a possible D gene (6 bases). V lost 4 bases and J lost 9, with 13 bases in between. Per the germline V gene, CDR1 is LNHDA and CDR2 is SQIVND (reference sequence). This CDR3 has 12 amino acids. CDR3 nucleotide sequence: TGTGCCAGTAGTAGTGGACTATGGGGGCAGTACTTC. Protein: CASSSGLWGQYF. The variable domain in full, completed from reference TRBV19 and TRBJ2-7, reads DGGITQSPKYLFRKEGQNVTLSCEQNLNHDAMYWYRQDPGQGLRLIYYSQIVNDFQKGDIAEGYSVSREKKESFPLTVTSAQKNPTAFYLCASSSGLWGQYFGPGTRLTVT.

The CDR3 nucleotides read TGCGCCAGCAGCTTGGAAGGGGGGGCAGATACGCAGTATTTT. Translated: CASSLEGGADTQYF. The gene calls are TRBV5-1 and TRBJ2-3; a possible D gene is TRBD2 (7 bases). This CDR3 is built from 14 residues. Germline-derived CDR1 and CDR2 are SGHRS and YFSETQ. V dropped 0 bases and J dropped 4 bases, with 9 bases sitting between them.

The chain recombines TRBV30 with TRBJ1-5; D gene uncertain. Germline V CDR1 and CDR2: GTSNPN, SVGIG (reference sequence). Trimming stripped 1 base from V and 0 bases from J, with 4 bases between. This CDR3 is 13 amino acids long. The CDR3, as DNA: TGTGCCTGGAGTGCGGATAGCAATCAGCCCCAGCATTTT. Translation gives CAWSADSNQPQHF.

This chain links TRBV7-2 with TRBJ1-2; D may be TRBD1 (5 bases). Germline V lookup: CDR1 SGHTA, CDR2 FQGNSA. This CDR3 is built from 14 residues. V lost 1 base, J lost 5 bases, and 11 bases lay in between. CDR3 residues: CASSLELRDYGYTF. Written as DNA, the CDR3 is TGTGCCAGCAGCTTAGAGCTCAGGGATTATGGCTACACCTTC.

This chain joins TRBV7-2 and TRBJ2-2; TRBD2 aligns across 8 bases. Per germline, CDR1 SGHTA and CDR2 FQGNSA. V shed 2 bases and J 4 bases; nucleotides not matched to a gene: 6. This CDR3 comprises 16 residues. DNA for the CDR3: TGTGCCAGCAGCTTAAAACTAGCGGCGGTCACCGGGGAGCTGTTTTTT. Residues: CASSLKLAAVTGELFF.

The chain has TRBV5-1 and TRBJ2-3, with D perhaps TRBD2 (6 bases). With 0 bases removed from V and 4 bases from J, the gap between germline ends came to 6 bases. Germline assignment: CDR1 SGHRS and CDR2 YFSETQ. The CDR3 contains 13 residues. CDR3 amino acids: CASSLGLADTQYF. DNA for the CDR3: TGCGCCAGCAGCTTGGGACTAGCAGATACGCAGTATTTT.

The genes are TRBV7-2 and TRBJ1-5; possibly TRBD1 for D (6 bases). Germline V gene data show CDR1 as SGHTA and CDR2 as FQGNSA. The CDR3 is made up of 15 amino acids. Trimming took off 5 bases at V and 4 bases at J, with 15 bases between the two ends. The CDR3, as DNA: TGTGCCAGCAGCGGGCCTGGACAGATGAATCAGCCCCAGCATTTT. Amino acids: CASSGPGQMNQPQHF.

This chain links TRBV7-9 with TRBJ1-2; D uncertain. Trimming took 8 bases from V and 5 from J, leaving 9 bases between them. Germline V lookup: CDR1 SEHNR, CDR2 FQNEAQ (reference sequence). This CDR3 contains 11 residues. As DNA, the CDR3 is TGTGCCAGCGGTACCCGGTATGGCTACACCTTC. Protein: CASGTRYGYTF.

This clone was detected only once. V gene TRBV28 combines with J gene TRBJ2-5; D gene ambiguous. Trimming pared 6 bases from V and 5 bases from J, leaving 13 bases between. Germline values: CDR1 MDHEN, CDR2 SYDVKM. CDR3 length: 13 amino acids. CDR3 amino acids: CASSPDNSETQYF. The DNA of the CDR3 is TGTGCCAGCAGCCCCGACAATTCGGAGACCCAGTACTTC. Filled out from reference TRBV28 and TRBJ2-5, the complete variable domain reads DVKVTQSSRYLVKRTGEKVFLECVQDMDHENMFWYRQDPGLGLRLIYFSYDVKMKEKGDIPEGYSVSREKKERFSLILESASTNQTSMYLCASSPDNSETQYFGPGTRLLVL.

V gene TRBV4-1 combines with J gene TRBJ2-2; TRBD2 aligns across 10 bases. With V trimmed by 1 base and J by 7 bases, 12 bases remained unmatched. This CDR3 is built from 18 residues. Germline values: CDR1 MGHRA, CDR2 YSYEKL. The CDR3 loop is CASSQGGLAGAWGGELFF. As DNA, the CDR3 is TGCGCCAGCAGCCAAGGCGGTCTAGCGGGGGCTTGGGGCGGGGAGCTGTTTTTT.

CDR3 region: CASSLEHRSSYEQYF. In DNA form, the CDR3 reads TGTGCCAGCAGCTTAGAACACAGGAGCTCCTACGAGCAGTACTTC. V gene TRBV7-2 combines with J gene TRBJ2-7; the D gene is possibly TRBD1 (5 bases). V was pared by 1 base and J by 0 bases, with 10 bases between. Germline V CDR1 and CDR2: SGHTA, FQGNSA. The CDR3 has 15 amino acids.

The chain carries TRBV4-2 and TRBJ2-1, with a weak D call TRBD2 (7 bases). Trimming cost V 0 bases and J 0 bases, with 18 bases left between them. Germline V gene sequence: CDR1 LGHNA, CDR2 YNFKEQ. This CDR3 has 19 residues. The CDR3 spells CASSQEPPAGGRSYNEQFF. CDR3 sequence (DNA): TGTGCCAGCAGCCAAGAGCCCCCCGCCGGGGGGCGCTCCTACAATGAGCAGTTCTTC.

The rearrangement uses TRBV4-2 and TRBJ1-5; D is undetermined. The CDR3 consists of 14 residues. Germline CDR1 and CDR2: LGHNA and YNFKEQ. The V end lost 0 bases, the J end lost 4 bases, and 7 bases lay between the germline ends. CDR3 protein: CASSQDPGNQPQHF. The CDR3 DNA is TGTGCCAGCAGCCAAGATCCGGGGAATCAGCCCCAGCATTTT.

The rearrangement uses TRBV7-9 and TRBJ1-2, with D unresolved. Germline-derived CDR1 and CDR2 are SEHNR and FQNEAQ (reference sequence). This CDR3 comprises 14 residues. Trimming took off 4 bases at V and 4 bases at J, with 13 bases between the two ends. For the CDR3, the DNA is TGTGCCAGCAGCTCCCGGGCCGGCCGCTATGGCTACACCTTC. This sequence encodes CASSSRAGRYGYTF.

The gene calls are TRBV20-1 and TRBJ2-5, with unresolved D. Trimming shortened V by 4 bases and J by 4 bases, and 4 bases separated the two germline ends. CDR1 and CDR2 (germline): DFQATT, SNEGSKA (reference sequence). This CDR3 is 10 amino acids long. Here the CDR3 reads CSATGETQYF. The CDR3 region has the DNA TGCAGTGCTACGGGAGAGACCCAGTACTTC.

This chain joins TRBV9 and TRBJ2-7; 12 bases align to TRBD1. Per the germline V gene, CDR1 is SGDLS and CDR2 is YYNGEE. The CDR3 covers 15 residues. J was trimmed by 6 bases and V by 4 bases; bases with no gene match: 8. The CDR3 DNA follows: TGTGCCAGCAGCTCCACCGGGACAGGGGGCGGCGAGCAGTACTTC. It encodes CASSSTGTGGGEQYF.

This clone occurred a few times. This CDR3 reads CASSLWGFDEQYF. The CDR3 coding sequence is TGTGCCAGCAGCTTATGGGGTTTCGACGAGCAGTACTTC. V usage is TRBV7-8 and J usage is TRBJ2-7, with unresolved D. CDR1 and CDR2 from the germline V gene are SGHVS and FQNEAQ. The V end lost 2 bases, the J end lost 5 bases, and 10 bases lay between the germline ends. The CDR3 is 13 amino acids.